A single TCR beta chain is shown here with its context. What it binds is not known. TCRdb reprocessed the reads with MiXCR, giving one entry per CDR3 protein. The sample includes about 480,000 distinct CDR3 sequences, 25% to 35% of them seen just once. V dropped 6 bases and J dropped 10 bases, with 18 bases sitting between them. The CDR3 extends over 14 amino acids. CDR1 is LNHDA and CDR2 is SQIVND in the germline V gene (reference sequence). This entry belongs to a study of T cell repertoires in cytomegalovirus infection. Study-level background: Selected CMV epitopes included recently identified HLA-C-restricted ones as well as well-studied HLA-B-restricted ones. Public TCR beta signatures indicated both CMV infection and matching HLA type.

Overall study results and limits: HLA-C-restricted TCR beta clonotypes specific for CMV led the ex vivo response.

The starting material was cultured PBMCs, obtained from culture after CMV antigen stimulation. This receptor was identified in a human donor in good health (CMV status not recorded). Some clones in this sample may be carry-over from other donors' samples. The gene calls are TRBV19 and TRBJ1-4; D is perhaps TRBD1 (5 bases). The CDR3 loop reads CASRGDLGGGKLFF. In nucleotides, the CDR3 is TGTGCCAGTAGGGGGGACTTGGGCGGGGGAAAACTGTTTTTT.